The clone carrying this T cell receptor (beta chain) occurred many times. Germline values: CDR1 SGDLS, CDR2 YYNGEE. The CDR3 length is 14 residues. V lost 4 bases and J 0 bases, leaving 5 bases between the germline ends. This specimen comes from a study of molecular identifiers for immune sequencing clone quantification. TCRdb recomputed calls from the PCR reads with MiXCR, one row per CDR3 protein. The repertoire holds about 320,000 distinct CDR3 sequences, with 20% to 25% as singletons. V and J are TRBV9 and TRBJ2-6, with D uncertain. Material for sequencing was naive CD8+ T cells from blood, with Jurkat cell RNA spiked in. The subset denotes: FACS-sorted CD8+CD4-CCR7+CD45RA+ naive T cells. This receptor was identified in a human donor in good health. Some libraries in this study had Jurkat cell RNA spiked in. CDR3 sequence (DNA): TGTGCCAGCAGCTTTAACTCTGGGGCCAACGTCCTGACTTTC. It is translated as CASSFNSGANVLTF.